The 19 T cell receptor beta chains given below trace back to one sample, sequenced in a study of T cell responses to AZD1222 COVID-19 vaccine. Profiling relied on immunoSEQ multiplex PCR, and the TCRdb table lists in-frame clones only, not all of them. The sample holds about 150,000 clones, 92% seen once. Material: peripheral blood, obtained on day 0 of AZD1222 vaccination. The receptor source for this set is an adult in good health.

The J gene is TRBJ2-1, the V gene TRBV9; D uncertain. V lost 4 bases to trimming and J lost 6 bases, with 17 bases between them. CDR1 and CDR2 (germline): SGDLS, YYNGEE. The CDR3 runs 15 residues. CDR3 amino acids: CASSPPPPPINEQFF. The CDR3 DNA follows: TGTGCCAGCAGCCCCCCACCGCCGCCGATCAATGAGCAGTTCTTC.

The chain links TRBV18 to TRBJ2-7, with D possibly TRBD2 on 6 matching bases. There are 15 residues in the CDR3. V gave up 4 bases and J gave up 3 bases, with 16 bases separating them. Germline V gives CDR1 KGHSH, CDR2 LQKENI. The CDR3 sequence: CASSLGTGLGYEQYF. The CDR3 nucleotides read TGTGCCAGCTCACTGGGGACTGGTTTAGGCTACGAGCAGTACTTC. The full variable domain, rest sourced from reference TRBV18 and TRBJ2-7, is NAGVMQNPRHLVRRRGQEARLRCSPMKGHSHVYWYRQLPEEGLKFMVYLQKENIIDESGMPKERFSAEFPKEGPSILRIQQVVRGDSAAYFCASSLGTGLGYEQYFGPGTRLTVT.

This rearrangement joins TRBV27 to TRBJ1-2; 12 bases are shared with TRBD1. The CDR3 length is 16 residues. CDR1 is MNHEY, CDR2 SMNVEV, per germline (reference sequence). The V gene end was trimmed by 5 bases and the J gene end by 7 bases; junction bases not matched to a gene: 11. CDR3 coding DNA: TGTGCCAGCAGTCCCACACCGGGACAGGGGGCGCTTGGCTACACCTTC. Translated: CASSPTPGQGALGYTF.

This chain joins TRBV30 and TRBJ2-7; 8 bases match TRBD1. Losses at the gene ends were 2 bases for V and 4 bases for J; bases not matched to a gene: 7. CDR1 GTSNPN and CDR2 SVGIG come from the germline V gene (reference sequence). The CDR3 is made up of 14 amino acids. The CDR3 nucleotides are TGTGCCTGGAGTATTGGACAGGGAGGTTACGAGCAGTACTTC. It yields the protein CAWSIGQGGYEQYF.

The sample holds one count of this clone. DNA of the CDR3: TGTGCCAGCAGGCCTCCTACAGGGGGGCTCCTGGACACTGAAGCTTTCTTT. This translates into CASRPPTGGLLDTEAFF. The chain joins TRBV6-2 or TRBV6-3 to TRBJ1-1, with TRBD1 identical over 8 bases. CDR1 and CDR2 (germline): MNHEY, SVGEGT. After removal of 6 bases from V and 3 bases from J, the junction contained 15 bases not matched to a gene. The CDR3 has 17 amino acids.

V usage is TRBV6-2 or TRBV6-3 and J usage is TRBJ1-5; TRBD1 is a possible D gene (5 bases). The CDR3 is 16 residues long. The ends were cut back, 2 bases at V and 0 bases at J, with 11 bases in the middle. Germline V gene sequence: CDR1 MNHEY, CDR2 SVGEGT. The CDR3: CASSYGGLHSNQPQHF. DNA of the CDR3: TGTGCCAGCAGTTACGGGGGGTTACATAGCAATCAGCCCCAGCATTTT.

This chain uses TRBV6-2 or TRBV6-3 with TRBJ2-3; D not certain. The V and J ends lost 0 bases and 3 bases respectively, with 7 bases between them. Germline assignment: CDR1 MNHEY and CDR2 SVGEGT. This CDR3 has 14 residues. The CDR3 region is CASSYSRETDTQYF. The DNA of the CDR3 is TGTGCCAGCAGTTACTCCCGAGAGACAGATACGCAGTATTTT.

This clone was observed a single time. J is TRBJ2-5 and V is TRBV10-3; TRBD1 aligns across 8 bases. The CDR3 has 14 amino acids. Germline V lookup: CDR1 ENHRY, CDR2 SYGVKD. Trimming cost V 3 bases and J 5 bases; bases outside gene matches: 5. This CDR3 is CAISEGTGRETQYF. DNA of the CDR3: TGTGCCATCAGTGAAGGGACAGGCCGGGAGACCCAGTACTTC.

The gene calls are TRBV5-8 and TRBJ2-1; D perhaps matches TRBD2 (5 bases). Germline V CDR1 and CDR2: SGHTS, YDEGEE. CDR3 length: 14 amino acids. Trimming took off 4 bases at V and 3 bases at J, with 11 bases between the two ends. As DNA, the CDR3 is TGTGCCAGCAGCAGTAGCGCCAGCTACAATGAGCAGTTCTTC. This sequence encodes CASSSSASYNEQFF.

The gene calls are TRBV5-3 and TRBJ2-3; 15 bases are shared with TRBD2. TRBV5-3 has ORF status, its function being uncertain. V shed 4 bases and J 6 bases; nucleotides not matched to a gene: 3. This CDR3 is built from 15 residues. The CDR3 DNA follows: TGTGCCAGAAGCCCCGGGACTAGCGGGAGGGATACGCAGTATTTT. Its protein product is CARSPGTSGRDTQYF.

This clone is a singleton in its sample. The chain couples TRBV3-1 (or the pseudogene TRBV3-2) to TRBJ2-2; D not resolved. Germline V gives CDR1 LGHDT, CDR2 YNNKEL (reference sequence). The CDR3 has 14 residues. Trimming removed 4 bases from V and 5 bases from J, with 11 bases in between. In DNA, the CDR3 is TGTGCCAGCAGCCTCGGTGGAGTTACCGGGGAGCTGTTTTTT. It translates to CASSLGGVTGELFF.

Here the CDR3 DNA reads TGTGCCAGCAGCGTCCTGGGACAGTTTGGAGAAAAACTGTTTTTT. Its protein product is CASSVLGQFGEKLFF. The chain links TRBV9 to TRBJ1-4; 7 nucleotides match TRBD1. The CDR3 sequence is 15 residues long. The ends lost 2 bases at V and 8 bases at J; junction bases unmatched: 9. Germline V CDR1 and CDR2: SGDLS, YYNGEE.

CDR3 in DNA: TGTGCCAGCAGCTTGGTGGTCGAGGGAAACACCATATATTTT. It is translated as CASSLVVEGNTIYF. The V gene is TRBV5-5, the J gene TRBJ1-3; unclear D gene. The V gene's germline CDR1 is SGHKS and CDR2 YYEKEE (reference sequence). The V end lost 0 bases, the J end lost 4 bases, and 8 bases lay between the germline ends. This CDR3 has 14 amino acids.

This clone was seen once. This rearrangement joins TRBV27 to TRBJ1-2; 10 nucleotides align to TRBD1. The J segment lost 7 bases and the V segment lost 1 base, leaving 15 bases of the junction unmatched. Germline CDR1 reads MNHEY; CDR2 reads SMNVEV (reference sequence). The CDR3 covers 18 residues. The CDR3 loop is CASSLLARQGAQLFGYTF. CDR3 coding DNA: TGTGCCAGCAGTTTATTAGCGCGACAGGGGGCGCAGCTATTTGGCTACACCTTC.

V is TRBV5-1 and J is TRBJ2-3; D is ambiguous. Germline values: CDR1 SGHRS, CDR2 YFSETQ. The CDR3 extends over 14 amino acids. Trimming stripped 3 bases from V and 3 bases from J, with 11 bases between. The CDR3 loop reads CASSYVAPTDTQYF. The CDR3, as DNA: TGCGCCAGCAGCTATGTAGCCCCTACAGATACGCAGTATTTT. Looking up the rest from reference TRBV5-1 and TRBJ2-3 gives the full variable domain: KAGVTQTPRYLIKTRGQQVTLSCSPISGHRSVSWYQQTPGQGLQFLFEYFSETQRNKGNFPGRFSGRQFSNSRSEMNVSTLELGDSALYLCASSYVAPTDTQYFGPGTRLTVL.

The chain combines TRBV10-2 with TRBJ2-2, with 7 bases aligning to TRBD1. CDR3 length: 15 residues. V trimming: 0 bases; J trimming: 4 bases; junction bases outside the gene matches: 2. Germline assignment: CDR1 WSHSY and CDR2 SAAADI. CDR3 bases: TGCGCCAGCAGTGAGTCAGGGGGCGGCACCGGGGAGCTGTTTTTT. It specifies CASSESGGGTGELFF.

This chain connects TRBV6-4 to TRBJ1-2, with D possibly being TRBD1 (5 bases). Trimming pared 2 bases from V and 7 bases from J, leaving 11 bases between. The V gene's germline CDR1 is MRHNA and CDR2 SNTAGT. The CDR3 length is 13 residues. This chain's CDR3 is CASSDGRRGGYTF. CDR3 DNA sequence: TGTGCCAGCAGTGACGGTCGGAGGGGTGGCTACACCTTC.

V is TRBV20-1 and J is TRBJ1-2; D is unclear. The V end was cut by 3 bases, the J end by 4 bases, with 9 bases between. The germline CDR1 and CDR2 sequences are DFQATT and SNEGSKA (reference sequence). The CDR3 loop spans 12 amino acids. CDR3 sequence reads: CSASGDLYGYTF. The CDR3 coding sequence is TGCAGTGCTAGTGGCGATCTCTATGGCTACACCTTC.

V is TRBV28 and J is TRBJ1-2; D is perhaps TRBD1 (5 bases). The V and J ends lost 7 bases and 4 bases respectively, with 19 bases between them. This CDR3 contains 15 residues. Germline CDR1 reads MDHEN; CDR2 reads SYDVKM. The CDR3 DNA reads TGTGCCAGCACCGAACGGGGGATTCTGGGCTATGGCTACACCTTC. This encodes CASTERGILGYGYTF.